Given below is one T cell receptor beta chain in context. The source of the sample is a study of technical replicates of blood from four donors. Only in-frame clones appear in the TCRdb table, and some are missing; sequencing was by immunoSEQ multiplex PCR. The table records approximately 73,000 clones, roughly 93% of them present only once. The germline gives CDR1 GTSNPN, CDR2 SVGIG (reference sequence). This CDR3 contains 14 residues. V was cut by 2 bases and J by 1 base, with 11 bases left in between. The sample taken for sequencing was T cells isolated from PBMCs. The source is a human donor in good health. The V gene is TRBV30, the J gene TRBJ1-1; D is possibly TRBD1 (5 bases). CDR3 DNA: TGTGCCTGGAGTTCATGGGGGGGGAACACTGAAGCTTTCTTT. It yields the protein CAWSSWGGNTEAFF.